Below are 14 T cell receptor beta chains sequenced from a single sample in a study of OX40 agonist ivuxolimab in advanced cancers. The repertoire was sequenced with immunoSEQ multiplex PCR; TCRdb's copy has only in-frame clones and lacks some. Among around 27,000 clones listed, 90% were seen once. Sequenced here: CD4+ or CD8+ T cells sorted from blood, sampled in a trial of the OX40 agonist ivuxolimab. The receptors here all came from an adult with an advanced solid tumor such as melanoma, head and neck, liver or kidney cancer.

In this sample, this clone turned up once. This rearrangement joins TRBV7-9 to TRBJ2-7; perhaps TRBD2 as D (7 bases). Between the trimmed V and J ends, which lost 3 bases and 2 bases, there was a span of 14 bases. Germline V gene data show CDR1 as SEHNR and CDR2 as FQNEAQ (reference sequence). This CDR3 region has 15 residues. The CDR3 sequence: CASSFLLGGAYEQYF. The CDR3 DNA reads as TGTGCCAGCAGCTTTTTATTAGGGGGGGCCTACGAGCAGTACTTC.

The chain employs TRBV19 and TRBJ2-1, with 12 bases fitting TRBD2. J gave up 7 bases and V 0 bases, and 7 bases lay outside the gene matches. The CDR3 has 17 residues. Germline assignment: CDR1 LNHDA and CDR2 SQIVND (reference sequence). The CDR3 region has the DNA TGTGCCAGTAGTATAGATTCGTCTAGCGGGAGGGGGAATGAGCAGTTCTTC. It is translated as CASSIDSSSGRGNEQFF.

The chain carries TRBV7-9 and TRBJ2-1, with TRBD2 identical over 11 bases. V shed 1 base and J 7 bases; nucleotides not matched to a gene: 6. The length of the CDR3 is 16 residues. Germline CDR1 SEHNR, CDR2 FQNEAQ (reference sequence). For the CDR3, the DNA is TGTGCCAGCAGCTTAGTTGGGCTAGCGGGAGGAAATGAGCAGTTCTTC. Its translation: CASSLVGLAGGNEQFF. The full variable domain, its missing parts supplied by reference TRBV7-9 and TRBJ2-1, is DTGVSQNPRHKITKRGQNVTFRCDPISEHNRLYWYRQTLGQGPEFLTYFQNEAQLEKSRLLSDRFSAERPKGSFSTLEIQRTEQGDSAMYLCASSLVGLAGGNEQFFGPGTRLTVL.

In DNA form, the CDR3 reads TGTGCCAGTAGTTTGCGACAAGCCTACGAGCAGTACTTC. Amino acid sequence: CASSLRQAYEQYF. The rearrangement uses TRBV19 and TRBJ2-7, with D unresolved. V lost 5 bases and J lost 2, with 10 bases in between. The CDR3 extends over 13 amino acids. Germline-derived CDR1 and CDR2 are LNHDA and SQIVND (reference sequence). Full variable domain (remainder filled in from reference TRBV19 and TRBJ2-7): DGGITQSPKYLFRKEGQNVTLSCEQNLNHDAMYWYRQDPGQGLRLIYYSQIVNDFQKGDIAEGYSVSREKKESFPLTVTSAQKNPTAFYLCASSLRQAYEQYFGPGTRLTVT.

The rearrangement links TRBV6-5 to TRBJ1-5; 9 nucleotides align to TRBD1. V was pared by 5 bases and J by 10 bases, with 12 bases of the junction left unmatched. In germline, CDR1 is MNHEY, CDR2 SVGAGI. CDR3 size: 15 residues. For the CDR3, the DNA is TGTGCCAGCAGTAGGGGACAGGGCGACAATCGACCCCAGCATTTT. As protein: CASSRGQGDNRPQHF.

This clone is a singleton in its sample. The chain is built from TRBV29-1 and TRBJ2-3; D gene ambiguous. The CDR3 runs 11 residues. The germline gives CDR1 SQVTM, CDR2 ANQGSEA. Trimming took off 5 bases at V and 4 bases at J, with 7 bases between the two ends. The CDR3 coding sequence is TGCAGCGTTCCAGTGGCAGATACGCAGTATTTT. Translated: CSVPVADTQYF.

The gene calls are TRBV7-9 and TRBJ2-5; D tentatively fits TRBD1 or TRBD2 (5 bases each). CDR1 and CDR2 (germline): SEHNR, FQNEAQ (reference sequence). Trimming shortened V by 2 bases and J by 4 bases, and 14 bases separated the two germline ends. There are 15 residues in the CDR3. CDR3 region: CASSLWGSTGETQYF. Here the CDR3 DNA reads TGTGCCAGCAGCTTATGGGGGAGTACTGGAGAGACCCAGTACTTC.

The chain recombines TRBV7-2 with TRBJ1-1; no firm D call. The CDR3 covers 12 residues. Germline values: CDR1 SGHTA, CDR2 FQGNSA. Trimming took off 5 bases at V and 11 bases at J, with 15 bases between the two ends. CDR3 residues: CASSQTPGDAFF. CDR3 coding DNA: TGTGCCAGCAGCCAGACCCCTGGAGACGCTTTCTTT. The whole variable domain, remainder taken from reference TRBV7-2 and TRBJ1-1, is GAGVSQSPSNKVTEKGKDVELRCDPISGHTALYWYRQSLGQGLEFLIYFQGNSAPDKSGLPSDRFSAERTGGSVSTLTIQRTQQEDSAVYLCASSQTPGDAFFGQGTRLTVV.

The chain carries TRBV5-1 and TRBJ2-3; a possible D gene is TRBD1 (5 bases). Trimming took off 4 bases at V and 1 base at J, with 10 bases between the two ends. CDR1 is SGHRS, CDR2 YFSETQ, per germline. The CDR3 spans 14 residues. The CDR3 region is CASSPGYGTDTQYF. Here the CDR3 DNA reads TGCGCCAGCAGCCCAGGGTACGGCACAGATACGCAGTATTTT.

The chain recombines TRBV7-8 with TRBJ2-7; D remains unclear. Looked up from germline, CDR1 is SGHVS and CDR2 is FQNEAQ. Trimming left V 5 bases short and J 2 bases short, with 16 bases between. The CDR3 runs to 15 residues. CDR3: CASSPPRGVAYEQYF. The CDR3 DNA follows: TGTGCCAGCAGCCCTCCCCGTGGGGTCGCCTACGAGCAGTACTTC.

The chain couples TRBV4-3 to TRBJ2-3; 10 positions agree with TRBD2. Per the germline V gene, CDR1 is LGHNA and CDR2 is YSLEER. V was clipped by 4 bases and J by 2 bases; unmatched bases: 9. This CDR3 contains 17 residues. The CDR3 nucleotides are TGCGCCAGCAGCCGAGGACTAGCGGCCACGCTCACAGATACGCAGTATTTT. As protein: CASSRGLAATLTDTQYF.

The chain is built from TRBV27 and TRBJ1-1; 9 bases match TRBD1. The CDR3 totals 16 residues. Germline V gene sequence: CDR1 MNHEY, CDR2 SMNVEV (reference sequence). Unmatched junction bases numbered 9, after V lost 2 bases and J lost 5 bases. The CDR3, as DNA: TGTGCCAGCAGTTTAGCTACAGGGGGCTATAGGACTGAAGCTTTCTTT. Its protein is CASSLATGGYRTEAFF.

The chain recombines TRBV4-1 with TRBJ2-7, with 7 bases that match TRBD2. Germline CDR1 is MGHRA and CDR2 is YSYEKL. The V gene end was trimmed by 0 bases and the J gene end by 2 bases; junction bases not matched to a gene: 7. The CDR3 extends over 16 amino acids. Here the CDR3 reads CASSQDPSRGTYEQYF. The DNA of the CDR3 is TGCGCCAGCAGCCAAGACCCCTCGCGGGGGACCTACGAGCAGTACTTC.

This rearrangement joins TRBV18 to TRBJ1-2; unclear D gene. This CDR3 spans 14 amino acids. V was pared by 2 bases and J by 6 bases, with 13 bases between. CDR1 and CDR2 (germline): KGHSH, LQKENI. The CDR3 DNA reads TGTGCCAGCTCACCAAACAACCCCCCGGATGGCTACACCTTC. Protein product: CASSPNNPPDGYTF.